This T cell receptor (beta chain) stems from a study of radiotherapy plus CTLA-4 blockade in lung cancer. TCRdb's copy holds only in-frame clones and misses some; the assay was immunoSEQ multiplex PCR. The data contain about 45,000 clones, roughly three quarters of them singletons. Germline CDR1 and CDR2: MGHRA and YSYEKL. The CDR3 runs to 18 residues. Losses at the gene ends were 4 bases for V and 3 bases for J; bases not matched to a gene: 14. Sequenced material: peripheral blood, taken from a patient treated with radiotherapy plus ipilimumab. The rearrangement uses TRBV4-1 and TRBJ2-3, with 9 bases matching TRBD2. This receptor was obtained from a human donor with non-small cell lung cancer who had stable disease on radiotherapy plus ipilimumab. In DNA, the CDR3 is TGCGCCAGCAGCCGACTCTTGGGAGCGGGGGGTTCGACAGATACGCAGTATTTT. It is translated as CASSRLLGAGGSTDTQYF.